These T cell receptor beta chains were read from a single sample in a study of cytomegalovirus exposure and HLA in healthy donors. The table came from immunoSEQ multiplex PCR; TCRdb's copy has only in-frame clones and leaves some out. This sample has some 150,000 clones; 75% to 80% occur once, and the top ten carry less than 8%. The sequenced material came from PBMCs. The source is a man aged 35 to 55 in good health and CMV-seropositive. Both conserved end residues are part of each CDR3. A D gene is named only where the DNA matches it firmly. Some rows mark clone size as missing; the rest say once, few, many or name a class of expanded clone.

v_call: TRBV6-6
clone_size: .
cdr3_length: 16
j_call: TRBJ2-1
d_call: .
cdr3_aa: CASSSKRVSSYNEQFF
cdr3_nt: TGTGCCAGCAGTTCAAAGCGGGTGAGCTCCTACAATGAGCAGTTCTTC

v_call: TRBV6-6
clone_size: .
cdr3_length: 13
j_call: TRBJ1-1
d_call: TRBD1
cdr3_aa: CASSGQGRTEAFF
cdr3_nt: TGTGCCAGCAGTGGACAGGGGAGGACTGAAGCTTTCTTT

v_call: TRBV5-1
clone_size: .
cdr3_length: 17
j_call: TRBJ2-1
d_call: TRBD2
cdr3_aa: CASSLAIAGEGVDEQFF
cdr3_nt: TGCGCCAGCAGCTTGGCAATTGCGGGAGAGGGTGTGGATGAGCAGTTCTTC

v_call: TRBV6-6
clone_size: .
cdr3_length: 15
j_call: TRBJ2-3
d_call: .
cdr3_aa: CASSYNGAVEDTQYF
cdr3_nt: TGTGCCAGCAGTTATAATGGAGCCGTCGAAGATACGCAGTATTTT

v_call: TRBV6-1
clone_size: .
cdr3_length: 12
j_call: TRBJ2-7
d_call: .
cdr3_aa: CASSKETYEQYF
cdr3_nt: TGTGCCAGCAGCAAGGAGACCTACGAGCAGTACTTC

v_call: TRBV7-8
clone_size: few
cdr3_length: 15
j_call: TRBJ1-5
d_call: TRBD1
cdr3_aa: CASSLAGQPNQPQHF
cdr3_nt: TGTGCCAGCAGCTTAGCGGGACAGCCAAATCAGCCCCAGCATTTT

v_call: TRBV6-1
clone_size: .
cdr3_length: 15
j_call: TRBJ2-2
d_call: TRBD1
cdr3_aa: CASSLPGQSTGELFF
cdr3_nt: TGTGCCAGCAGCCTTCCGGGACAGTCGACCGGGGAGCTGTTTTTT

v_call: TRBV28
clone_size: .
cdr3_length: 14
j_call: TRBJ2-5
d_call: TRBD1
cdr3_aa: CASSSGQSQETQYF
cdr3_nt: TGTGCCAGCAGTTCGGGACAGTCCCAAGAGACCCAGTACTTC

v_call: TRBV30
clone_size: .
cdr3_length: 11
j_call: TRBJ2-5
d_call: .
cdr3_aa: CAWSVRAAQYF
cdr3_nt: TGTGCCTGGAGTGTACGAGCGGCCCAGTACTTC

v_call: TRBV5-1
clone_size: once
cdr3_length: 18
j_call: TRBJ2-5
d_call: TRBD2
cdr3_aa: CASSLVAPPTSGWETQYF
cdr3_nt: TGCGCCAGCAGCTTGGTAGCCCCTCCGACTAGCGGGTGGGAGACCCAGTACTTC

v_call: TRBV9
clone_size: .
cdr3_length: 14
j_call: TRBJ2-1
d_call: TRBD2
cdr3_aa: CASSDSGREAEQFF
cdr3_nt: TGTGCCAGCAGCGACAGCGGGAGGGAGGCTGAGCAGTTCTTC

v_call: TRBV28
clone_size: .
cdr3_length: 18
j_call: TRBJ2-6
d_call: TRBD1
cdr3_aa: CASSTRQGLGSGANVLTF
cdr3_nt: TGTGCCAGCAGTACCCGACAGGGTCTGGGTTCTGGGGCCAACGTCCTGACTTTC

v_call: TRBV4-1
clone_size: .
cdr3_length: 19
j_call: TRBJ2-1
d_call: TRBD2
cdr3_aa: CASSQGGLAGGLPKNEQFF
cdr3_nt: TGCGCCAGCAGCCAAGGGGGACTAGCGGGAGGGCTCCCCAAAAATGAGCAGTTCTTC

v_call: TRBV2
clone_size: .
cdr3_length: 16
j_call: TRBJ1-2
d_call: .
cdr3_aa: CASSEWARSTNYGYTF
cdr3_nt: TGTGCCAGCAGTGAATGGGCCAGATCTACTAACTATGGCTACACCTTC

v_call: TRBV5-4
clone_size: .
cdr3_length: 14
j_call: TRBJ1-2
d_call: .
cdr3_aa: CASSLVEENYGYTF
cdr3_nt: TGTGCCAGCAGCTTGGTTGAGGAGAACTATGGCTACACCTTC

v_call: TRBV10-3
clone_size: .
cdr3_length: 13
j_call: TRBJ2-5
d_call: TRBD2
cdr3_aa: CAITTSALETQYF
cdr3_nt: TGTGCCATCACGACTAGCGCCCTAGAGACCCAGTACTTC

v_call: TRBV4-1
clone_size: once
cdr3_length: 17
j_call: TRBJ2-3
d_call: .
cdr3_aa: CASSQVSTSGDTDTQYF
cdr3_nt: TGCGCCAGCAGCCAAGTCTCGACTAGTGGGGACACAGATACGCAGTATTTT

v_call: TRBV5-1
clone_size: .
cdr3_length: 13
j_call: TRBJ2-7
d_call: .
cdr3_aa: CASSLGPSGEQYF
cdr3_nt: TGCGCCAGCAGCTTGGGGCCCTCGGGGGAGCAGTACTTC

v_call: TRBV5-4
clone_size: .
cdr3_length: 16
j_call: TRBJ2-7
d_call: TRBD2
cdr3_aa: CASSLAQTSGSYEQYF
cdr3_nt: TGTGCCAGCAGCTTGGCCCAGACTAGCGGTTCCTACGAGCAGTACTTC

v_call: TRBV18
clone_size: .
cdr3_length: 13
j_call: TRBJ2-7
d_call: .
cdr3_aa: CASSPGSTYEQYF
cdr3_nt: TGTGCCAGCTCACCAGGCTCAACCTACGAGCAGTACTTC

v_call: TRBV14
clone_size: .
cdr3_length: 12
j_call: TRBJ1-3
d_call: .
cdr3_aa: CASSYPGNTIYF
cdr3_nt: TGTGCCAGCAGTTATCCGGGAAACACCATATATTTT

v_call: TRBV9
clone_size: .
cdr3_length: 15
j_call: TRBJ2-2
d_call: .
cdr3_aa: CASSSRLGPAGELFF
cdr3_nt: TGTGCCAGCAGCTCCCGACTCGGTCCAGCCGGGGAGCTGTTTTTT

v_call: TRBV30
clone_size: .
cdr3_length: 14
j_call: TRBJ1-6
d_call: .
cdr3_aa: CAWSEPVYNSPLHF
cdr3_nt: TGTGCCTGGAGTGAACCGGTCTATAATTCACCCCTCCACTTT

v_call: TRBV2
clone_size: once
cdr3_length: 12
j_call: TRBJ2-7
d_call: .
cdr3_aa: CASRGLYIRSYF
cdr3_nt: TGTGCCAGCAGAGGACTATATATTCGTTCGTACTTC

v_call: TRBV6-5
clone_size: few
cdr3_length: 15
j_call: TRBJ1-2
d_call: .
cdr3_aa: CASSYLPPGAYGYTF
cdr3_nt: TGTGCCAGCAGCTATTTACCCCCGGGAGCCTATGGCTACACCTTC

v_call: TRBV19
clone_size: .
cdr3_length: 15
j_call: TRBJ1-2
d_call: TRBD1
cdr3_aa: CASTSGRGPLDGYTF
cdr3_nt: TGTGCCAGTACTTCCGGGAGGGGGCCTCTGGATGGCTACACCTTC

v_call: TRBV29-1
clone_size: .
cdr3_length: 11
j_call: TRBJ2-5
d_call: .
cdr3_aa: CSVLRQETQYF
cdr3_nt: TGCAGCGTTTTGCGGCAAGAGACCCAGTACTTC

v_call: TRBV5-1
clone_size: .
cdr3_length: 14
j_call: TRBJ2-3
d_call: .
cdr3_aa: CASRRDTDTDTQYF
cdr3_nt: TGCGCCAGCAGAAGGGACACCGACACAGATACGCAGTATTTT

v_call: TRBV7-3
clone_size: .
cdr3_length: 15
j_call: TRBJ2-1
d_call: TRBD2
cdr3_aa: CASSTETSSYNEQFF
cdr3_nt: TGTGCCAGCAGCACCGAGACTAGCAGTTACAATGAGCAGTTCTTC

v_call: TRBV9
clone_size: .
cdr3_length: 15
j_call: TRBJ1-1
d_call: .
cdr3_aa: CASSVSGRPGTEAFF
cdr3_nt: TGTGCCAGCAGCGTGTCAGGGCGGCCAGGGACTGAAGCTTTCTTT

v_call: TRBV30
clone_size: .
cdr3_length: 13
j_call: TRBJ2-7
d_call: .
cdr3_aa: CAWSTTGIVEQYF
cdr3_nt: TGTGCCTGGAGCACTACAGGAATCGTCGAGCAGTACTTC

v_call: TRBV5-4
clone_size: once
cdr3_length: 15
j_call: TRBJ2-1
d_call: TRBD2
cdr3_aa: CASTRDSGGYNEQFF
cdr3_nt: TGTGCCAGCACCCGGGATAGCGGGGGCTACAATGAGCAGTTCTTC

v_call: TRBV6-6
clone_size: .
cdr3_length: 15
j_call: TRBJ2-2
d_call: TRBD1
cdr3_aa: CASPRDRGRTGELFF
cdr3_nt: TGTGCCAGCCCACGGGACAGGGGGCGCACCGGGGAGCTGTTTTTT

v_call: TRBV28
clone_size: .
cdr3_length: 11
j_call: TRBJ2-7
d_call: .
cdr3_aa: CASSSSYEQYF
cdr3_nt: TGTGCCAGCAGTTCCTCCTACGAGCAGTACTTC

v_call: TRBV30
clone_size: few
cdr3_length: 14
j_call: TRBJ2-6
d_call: .
cdr3_aa: CASDLYSGANVLTF
cdr3_nt: TGTGCTTCAGATCTTTACTCTGGGGCCAACGTCCTGACTTTC

v_call: TRBV6-1
clone_size: .
cdr3_length: 15
j_call: TRBJ2-7
d_call: TRBD2
cdr3_aa: CASSSGLAGVYEQYF
cdr3_nt: TGTGCCAGCAGTTCTGGACTAGCGGGAGTGTACGAGCAGTACTTC

v_call: TRBV6-5
clone_size: .
cdr3_length: 15
j_call: TRBJ2-1
d_call: TRBD2
cdr3_aa: CASSSAGGPQSEQFF
cdr3_nt: TGTGCCAGCAGTTCGGCGGGAGGGCCGCAATCGGAGCAGTTCTTC

v_call: TRBV12-5
clone_size: .
cdr3_length: 16
j_call: TRBJ2-3
d_call: TRBD2
cdr3_aa: CASGSGLDPATDTQYF
cdr3_nt: TGTGCTAGTGGTTCGGGACTAGACCCCGCCACAGATACGCAGTATTTT

v_call: TRBV14
clone_size: .
cdr3_length: 18
j_call: TRBJ2-7
d_call: TRBD2
cdr3_aa: CASSQSPPGTSGKYEQYF
cdr3_nt: TGTGCCAGCAGCCAAAGTCCTCCCGGGACTAGCGGGAAATACGAGCAGTACTTC

v_call: TRBV5-1
clone_size: .
cdr3_length: 14
j_call: TRBJ2-3
d_call: TRBD2
cdr3_aa: CASRTRGGTDTQYF
cdr3_nt: TGCGCCAGCAGGACCCGGGGGGGGACAGATACGCAGTATTTT

v_call: TRBV7-9
clone_size: .
cdr3_length: 15
j_call: TRBJ2-3
d_call: .
cdr3_aa: CASSPRTARGDTQYF
cdr3_nt: TGTGCCAGCAGCCCGCGGACAGCCAGAGGCGATACGCAGTATTTT

v_call: TRBV28
clone_size: .
cdr3_length: 16
j_call: TRBJ1-5
d_call: TRBD1
cdr3_aa: CASSQTQGAGWQPQHF
cdr3_nt: TGTGCCAGCAGTCAAACACAGGGGGCCGGCTGGCAGCCCCAGCATTTT

v_call: TRBV28
clone_size: .
cdr3_length: 14
j_call: TRBJ2-5
d_call: TRBD1
cdr3_aa: CASNQGTGKETQYF
cdr3_nt: TGTGCCAGCAACCAAGGGACAGGGAAGGAGACGCAGTACTTC

v_call: TRBV11-3
clone_size: .
cdr3_length: 17
j_call: TRBJ2-1
d_call: TRBD2
cdr3_aa: CASSRSKTSGIYNEQFF
cdr3_nt: TGTGCCAGCAGCCGCTCCAAGACTAGCGGGATATACAATGAGCAGTTCTTC

v_call: TRBV7-9
clone_size: .
cdr3_length: 16
j_call: TRBJ2-1
d_call: .
cdr3_aa: CSSSSWDGSSYNEQFF
cdr3_nt: TGTTCCAGCAGCTCCTGGGACGGGAGCTCCTACAATGAGCAGTTCTTC

v_call: TRBV7-2
clone_size: .
cdr3_length: 15
j_call: TRBJ1-4
d_call: .
cdr3_aa: CASSLARGTNEKLFF
cdr3_nt: TGTGCCAGCAGCTTAGCCAGGGGTACTAATGAAAAACTGTTTTTT

v_call: TRBV2
clone_size: .
cdr3_length: 15
j_call: TRBJ2-3
d_call: TRBD2
cdr3_aa: CASSPRSGGADTQYF
cdr3_nt: TGTGCCAGCAGCCCACGGAGCGGGGGGGCAGATACGCAGTATTTT

v_call: TRBV6-6
clone_size: .
cdr3_length: 14
j_call: TRBJ2-5
d_call: .
cdr3_aa: CASTFGQYQETQYF
cdr3_nt: TGTGCCAGCACCTTTGGACAGTACCAAGAGACCCAGTACTTC

v_call: TRBV5-4
clone_size: .
cdr3_length: 16
j_call: TRBJ2-1
d_call: TRBD2
cdr3_aa: CASSLGQLAGHNEQFF
cdr3_nt: TGTGCCAGCAGCTTAGGCCAGCTAGCGGGGCACAATGAGCAGTTCTTC

v_call: TRBV20-1
clone_size: once
cdr3_length: 11
j_call: TRBJ1-3
d_call: .
cdr3_aa: CSAPRTTAIYF
cdr3_nt: TGCAGTGCTCCCCGGACTACAGCCATATATTTT

v_call: TRBV7-8
clone_size: few
cdr3_length: 14
j_call: TRBJ2-7
d_call: TRBD1
cdr3_aa: CASSPRDSSYEQYF
cdr3_nt: TGTGCCAGCAGCCCCCGGGACAGTTCCTACGAGCAGTACTTC

v_call: TRBV2
clone_size: .
cdr3_length: 15
j_call: TRBJ2-6
d_call: .
cdr3_aa: CASSVLSSGANVLTF
cdr3_nt: TGTGCCAGCAGTGTCTTGAGCTCTGGGGCCAACGTCCTGACTTTC

v_call: TRBV11-2
clone_size: .
cdr3_length: 15
j_call: TRBJ2-7
d_call: TRBD2
cdr3_aa: CASSSTSGRPYEQYF
cdr3_nt: TGTGCCAGCAGCTCAACTAGCGGGCGGCCCTACGAGCAGTACTTC

v_call: TRBV6-1
clone_size: .
cdr3_length: 13
j_call: TRBJ2-7
d_call: .
cdr3_aa: CASSTFLSYEQYF
cdr3_nt: TGTGCCAGCAGTACATTTCTCTCCTACGAGCAGTACTTC

v_call: TRBV7-9
clone_size: .
cdr3_length: 17
j_call: TRBJ2-1
d_call: .
cdr3_aa: CASSFIMAAGSHNEQFF
cdr3_nt: TGTGCCAGCAGCTTTATCATGGCGGCGGGATCCCACAATGAGCAGTTCTTC